This T cell receptor (beta chain) was retrieved from a study of blood T cell repertoires in COVID-19. This CDR3 has 15 residues. The ends were cut back, 2 bases at V and 10 bases at J, with 18 bases in the middle. Germline V gene lookup returns CDR1 SEHNR and CDR2 FQNEAQ (reference sequence). Repertoires were generated with immunoSEQ multiplex PCR, while TCRdb's copy carries only in-frame clones and drops some. In the table there are 300,000 to 400,000 clones, about 90% of which are singletons. The source is a woman younger than 35 who had recovered from COVID-19. This chain joins TRBV7-9 and TRBJ2-1; D possibly corresponds to TRBD2 (5 bases). The sequenced sample consisted of peripheral blood. CDR3 loop: CASSLILDPTGEQFF. In DNA form, the CDR3 reads TGTGCCAGCAGCTTAATCCTCGACCCCACGGGGGAGCAGTTCTTC.